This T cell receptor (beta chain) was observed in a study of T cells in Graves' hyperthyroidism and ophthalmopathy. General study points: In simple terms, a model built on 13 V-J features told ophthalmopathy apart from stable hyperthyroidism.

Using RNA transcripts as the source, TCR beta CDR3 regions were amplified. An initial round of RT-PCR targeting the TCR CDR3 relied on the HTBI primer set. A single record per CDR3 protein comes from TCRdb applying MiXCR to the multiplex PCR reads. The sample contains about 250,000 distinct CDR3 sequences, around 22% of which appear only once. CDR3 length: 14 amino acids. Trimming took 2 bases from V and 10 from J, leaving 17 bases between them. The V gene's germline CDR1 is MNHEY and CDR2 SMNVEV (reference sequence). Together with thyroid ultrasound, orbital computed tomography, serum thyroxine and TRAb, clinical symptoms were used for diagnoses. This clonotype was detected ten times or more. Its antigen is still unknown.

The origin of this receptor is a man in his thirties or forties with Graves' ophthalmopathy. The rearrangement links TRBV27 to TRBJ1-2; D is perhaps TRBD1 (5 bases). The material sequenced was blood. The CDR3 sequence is CASSLTGTPSVYTF. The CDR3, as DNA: TGTGCCAGCAGTTTAACCGGGACCCCCTCGGTCTACACCTTC.